The entry below gives a single T cell receptor (beta chain) sequence along with its context. This record belongs to a study of PD-L1 blockade in urothelial cancer. Across the study: Bladder-origin urothelial cancer in males covered most of the roughly 29 patients.

The CDR3 has 13 residues. Trimming removed 6 bases from V and 4 bases from J, with 12 bases in between. Germline lookup yields CDR1 MNHEY and CDR2 SVGAGI. Clones were sequenced by immunoSEQ multiplex PCR, and TCRdb holds only the in-frame ones, with some missing. The sample yields fewer than 100,000 clones, around four fifths seen once. The time point is: pretreatment peripheral blood. V and J are TRBV6-5 and TRBJ2-5, with D perhaps matching TRBD1 (5 bases). This material consisted of PBMCs, taken around atezolizumab (anti-PD-L1) treatment. This receptor was taken from a man aged 35-49 years with urothelial cancer. CDR3: CASRIQGRETQYF. The CDR3 region has the DNA TGTGCCAGCAGGATCCAGGGCCGAGAGACCCAGTACTTC.